The T cell receptor (beta chain) described here comes from a study of blood T cells in healthy people across ages. Comments on this clonotype: Antigen unknown. At one end the junction does not follow the germline gene, possibly because of a read error.

The second PCR ran roughly 7 to 11 cycles with a sample-barcoded 5' primer and J-beta primers. TCRdb re-analysed the 5' RACE reads in MiXCR, keeping a single row per CDR3 protein. The sample has about 1.4 million distinct CDR3 sequences, roughly 59% seen once. The CDR3 totals 15 residues. Germline V gene sequence: CDR1 LGHNA, CDR2 YSLEER. Points from the study as a whole: Per million T cells, TCR beta diversity dropped roughly linearly as age increased. Both naive CD4+ cell counts and diversity were greater in long-lived donors than in aged donors.

Every sample yielded at least 6.5 million isolated PBMCs. This chain uses TRBV4-3 with TRBJ2-1; the match to TRBD1 covers 9 bases. The material sequenced was blood. The source is a man aged 18 to 35 in good health. The CDR3 bases are TGCGCCAGCAGCCAGTCGACAGGGGGAGACTTAGGGGTGTACTTC. Its protein is CASSQSTGGDLGVYF.